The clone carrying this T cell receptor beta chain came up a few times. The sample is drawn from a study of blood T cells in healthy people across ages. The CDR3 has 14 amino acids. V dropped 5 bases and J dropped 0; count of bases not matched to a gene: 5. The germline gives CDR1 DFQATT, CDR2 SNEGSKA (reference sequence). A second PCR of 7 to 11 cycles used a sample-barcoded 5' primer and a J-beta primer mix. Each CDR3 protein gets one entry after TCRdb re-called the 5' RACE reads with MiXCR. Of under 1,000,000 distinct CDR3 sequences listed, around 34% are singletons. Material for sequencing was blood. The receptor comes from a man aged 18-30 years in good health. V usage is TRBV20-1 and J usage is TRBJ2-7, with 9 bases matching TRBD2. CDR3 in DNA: TGCAGTGCTGGGACTAGCATCCTCTCCTACGAGCAGTACTTC. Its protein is CSAGTSILSYEQYF.